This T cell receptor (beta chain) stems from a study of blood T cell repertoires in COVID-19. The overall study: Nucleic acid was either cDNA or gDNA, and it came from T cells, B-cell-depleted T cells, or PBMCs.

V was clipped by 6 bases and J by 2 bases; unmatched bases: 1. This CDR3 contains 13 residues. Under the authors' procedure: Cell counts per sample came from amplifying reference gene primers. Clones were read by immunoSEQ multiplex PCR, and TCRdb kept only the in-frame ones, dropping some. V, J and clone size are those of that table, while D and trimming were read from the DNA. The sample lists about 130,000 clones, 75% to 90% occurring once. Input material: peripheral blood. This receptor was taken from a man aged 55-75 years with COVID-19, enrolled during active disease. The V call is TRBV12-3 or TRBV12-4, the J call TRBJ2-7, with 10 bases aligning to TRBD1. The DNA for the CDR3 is TGTGCCAGCAGGGGACAGGGGACCTACGAGCAGTACTTC. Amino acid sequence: CASRGQGTYEQYF.